This T cell receptor (beta chain) is from a study of response to subunit inactivated influenza vaccine. Findings and limits, study-wide: Few new T cells, the authors suggested, are recruited by each seasonal influenza vaccination.

At least ten counts were recorded for this clonotype. Its target is unknown. Germline loops: CDR1 SEHNR, CDR2 FQNEAQ (reference sequence). Trimming took off 1 base at V and 6 bases at J, with 11 bases between the two ends. The CDR3 spans 14 residues. TCRdb passed the RT-PCR reads through MiXCR, listing each CDR3 protein once. The data contain about 190,000 distinct CDR3 sequences, approximately 15% of them singletons. The clonotype comes from a man over 45 who received an inactivated influenza vaccine. The source material was CD8+ T cells sorted from PBMCs, sampled 4 to 6 days after vaccination. The chain joins TRBV7-9 to TRBJ2-3, with D perhaps matching TRBD1 (5 bases). CDR3 region: CASSLDLNRDTQYF. As DNA, the CDR3 is TGTGCCAGCAGCTTAGACCTGAACAGGGATACGCAGTATTTT.